The 19 T cell receptor beta chains below all came from one sample that was sequenced in a study of yellow fever vaccine responses in identical twins. TCRdb reprocessed the RT-PCR reads via MiXCR and lists one record per CDR3 protein. Among about 18,000 distinct CDR3 sequences listed, roughly two thirds were seen once. The sequencing here drew on T cells from blood (PBMCs), unsorted or a sorted subset (not recorded which), taken before or after yellow fever vaccination (not recorded which). The receptors shown here come from a woman between 18 and 29 years old who received the yellow fever vaccine.

This chain joins TRBV7-2 and TRBJ2-1, with D possibly being TRBD1 (5 bases). Looked up from germline, CDR1 is SGHTA and CDR2 is FQGNSA. This CDR3 contains 13 residues. V was pared by 5 bases and J by 3 bases, with 8 bases between. The CDR3 reads CASSQDNYNEQFF. The CDR3 nucleotides are TGTGCCAGCAGCCAGGACAACTACAATGAGCAGTTCTTC.

This clonotype turned up a few times. This chain uses TRBV7-6 with TRBJ2-1, with 8 bases aligning to TRBD2. There are 14 residues in the CDR3. Germline V gene lookup returns CDR1 SGHVS and CDR2 FNYEAQ. The ends lost 5 bases at V and 6 bases at J; junction bases unmatched: 6. CDR3 sequence (DNA): TGTGCCAGCAGCCCGGCCACTAGCGGCAATGAGCAGTTCTTC. It codes for CASSPATSGNEQFF.

The V and J genes are TRBV10-1 and TRBJ2-7; 7 bases align to TRBD1. Trimming cost V 6 bases and J 2 bases; bases outside gene matches: 7. CDR1 WNHNN and CDR2 SYGVQD come from the germline V gene (reference sequence). The CDR3 extends over 14 amino acids. CDR3 residues: CASSPRDRAYEQYF. DNA of the CDR3: TGCGCCAGCAGCCCCCGGGACAGAGCCTACGAGCAGTACTTC.

This clonotype was observed a handful of times. The chain carries TRBV7-6 and TRBJ2-7; D ambiguous. The V gene lost 1 base and the J gene lost 1 base, with 14 bases spanning the gap. CDR1 is SGHVS, CDR2 FNYEAQ, per germline. The CDR3 spans 16 residues. The CDR3 DNA follows: TGTGCCAGCAGCTTAGGTCTAAGGAAACAGTCCTACGAGCAGTACTTC. Translating it yields CASSLGLRKQSYEQYF.

The rearrangement uses TRBV15 and TRBJ2-7; TRBD2 aligns across 11 bases. With V trimmed by 11 bases and J by 2 bases, 14 bases remained unmatched. The germline V gene encodes CDR1 LNHNV and CDR2 YYDKDF (reference sequence). This CDR3 has 16 amino acids. This CDR3 reads CASAQWVAGGPYEQYF. The CDR3 DNA is TGTGCCTCCGCTCAATGGGTAGCGGGAGGGCCCTACGAGCAGTACTTC.

This clonotype was detected a few times. The V call is TRBV6-1, the J call TRBJ2-1; D is uncertain. CDR3 size: 12 residues. CDR1 is MNHNS, CDR2 SASEGT, per germline. V lost 2 bases and J 9 bases, leaving 8 bases between the germline ends. CDR3 region: CASSEWNGEQFF. The DNA of the CDR3 is TGTGCCAGCAGTGAATGGAACGGTGAGCAGTTCTTC.

The J gene is TRBJ2-3, the V gene TRBV2; 9 bases map to TRBD2. Germline trimming cut 5 bases from V and 2 bases from J; bases unmatched to any gene: 5. The CDR3 extends over 15 amino acids. The germline V gene has CDR1 SNHLY and CDR2 FYNNEI. In DNA, the CDR3 is TGTGCCAGCAGTAGACTAGCGGACACCACAGATACGCAGTATTTT. Translating gives CASSRLADTTDTQYF.

The chain is built from TRBV5-5 and TRBJ1-3; D ambiguous. Per the germline V gene, CDR1 is SGHKS and CDR2 is YYEKEE (reference sequence). The CDR3 covers 12 residues. V gave up 1 base and J gave up 4 bases, with 3 bases separating them. The CDR3 nucleotides read TGTGCCAGCAGCTTGACCGGAAACACCATATATTTT. This encodes CASSLTGNTIYF.

The chain links TRBV29-1 to TRBJ2-1; the D gene is possibly TRBD2 (7 bases). Trimming pared 1 base from V and 1 base from J, leaving 11 bases between. The V gene's germline CDR1 is SQVTM and CDR2 ANQGSEA. This CDR3 region has 15 residues. The CDR3 bases are TGCAGCGTTGAAGGGGGGCGGGAGTCCTACAATGAGCAGTTCTTC. As protein: CSVEGGRESYNEQFF.

The chain has TRBV7-3 and TRBJ2-7; possibly TRBD1 for D (8 bases). This CDR3 has 13 amino acids. Germline V gene data show CDR1 as SGHTA and CDR2 as FQGTGA. The germline V and J ends were trimmed by 5 bases and 6 bases, with 14 bases remaining between them. This chain's CDR3 is CASSLDREGEQYF. In DNA form, the CDR3 reads TGTGCCAGCAGCCTGGACAGGGAGGGCGAGCAGTACTTC.

J is TRBJ2-7 and V is TRBV11-1; tentatively, D is TRBD2 (5 bases). V was trimmed by 1 base and J by 1 base, leaving 14 bases between them. The CDR3 has 16 residues. The germline CDR1 and CDR2 sequences are SGHAT and FQDESV (reference sequence). CDR3 DNA sequence: TGTGCCAGCAGCTTAGAAACGGGATTAGGGTCCTACGAGCAGTACTTC. Protein sequence: CASSLETGLGSYEQYF.

This chain joins TRBV11-2 and TRBJ2-2; D is perhaps TRBD2 (6 bases). V was cut by 2 bases and J by 4 bases, with 14 bases left in between. CDR3 length equals 16 residues. CDR1 and CDR2 from the germline V gene are SGHAT and FQNNGV. The CDR3 protein is CASSLLPGVLTGELFF. For the CDR3, the DNA is TGTGCCAGCAGCTTACTGCCGGGGGTCCTCACCGGGGAGCTGTTTTTT.

This clonotype was seen only a few times. The rearrangement links TRBV18 to TRBJ1-2; D unresolved. Germline V CDR1 and CDR2: KGHSH, LQKENI. The CDR3 runs to 12 residues. V lost 3 bases and J lost 7, with 9 bases in between. The CDR3 spells CASSPNESGYTF. The DNA for the CDR3 is TGTGCCAGCTCACCGAACGAGTCTGGCTACACCTTC.

This chain joins TRBV19 and TRBJ1-6; D is perhaps TRBD1 (6 bases). In germline, CDR1 is LNHDA, CDR2 SQIVND (reference sequence). The CDR3 has 12 residues. CDR3 in amino acids: CARNRDNSPLHF. CDR3 in DNA: TGTGCTCGCAACAGGGATAATTCACCCCTCCACTTT.

This chain joins TRBV6-5 and TRBJ2-3; 11 bases align to TRBD1. Germline trimming cut 6 bases from V and 4 bases from J; bases unmatched to any gene: 6. CDR3 size: 15 residues. The germline CDR1 and CDR2 sequences are MNHEY and SVGAGI. The chain's CDR3 is CASRYGTGGSDTQYF. The CDR3 region has the DNA TGTGCCAGCAGATACGGGACAGGGGGATCAGATACGCAGTATTTT.

The J gene is TRBJ1-2, the V gene TRBV4-2; D call uncertain. Trimming took off 0 bases at V and 8 bases at J, with 4 bases between the two ends. Per germline, CDR1 LGHNA and CDR2 YNFKEQ. The CDR3 runs to 11 residues. The CDR3 bases are TGTGCCAGCAGCCAAGAGAGGGGCTACACCTTC. Its protein is CASSQERGYTF.

This clonotype has only one observation. The CDR3 sequence: CASSQDRASGGVYNEQFF. CDR3 DNA: TGTGCCAGCAGCCAAGATCGGGCTAGCGGGGGGGTGTACAATGAGCAGTTCTTC. The V call is TRBV3-1, the J call TRBJ2-1; 12 bases fit TRBD2. The CDR3 has 18 amino acids. V shed 0 bases, J shed 4 bases, and the junction held 7 bases outside the gene matches. Germline CDR1 is LGHDT and CDR2 is YNNKEL (reference sequence).

This sequence joins TRBV5-1 and TRBJ2-1; tentatively, D is TRBD1 (7 bases). CDR1 is SGHRS and CDR2 is YFSETQ in the germline V gene. Trimming shortened V by 1 base and J by 2 bases, and 13 bases separated the two germline ends. The CDR3 has 16 residues. CDR3 region: CASSLIQGGTYNEQFF. DNA of the CDR3: TGCGCCAGCAGCTTGATTCAGGGGGGAACCTACAATGAGCAGTTCTTC.

The CDR3 nucleotides read TGCGCCAGCAGCCAAAGGCGGCAGGAGACTAATGGCTACACCTTC. Protein: CASSQRRQETNGYTF. The chain uses TRBV4-3 and TRBJ1-2; D gene ambiguous. The CDR3 sequence is 15 residues long. V was trimmed by 2 bases and J by 6 bases, leaving 16 bases between them. The germline CDR1 and CDR2 sequences are LGHNA and YSLEER.